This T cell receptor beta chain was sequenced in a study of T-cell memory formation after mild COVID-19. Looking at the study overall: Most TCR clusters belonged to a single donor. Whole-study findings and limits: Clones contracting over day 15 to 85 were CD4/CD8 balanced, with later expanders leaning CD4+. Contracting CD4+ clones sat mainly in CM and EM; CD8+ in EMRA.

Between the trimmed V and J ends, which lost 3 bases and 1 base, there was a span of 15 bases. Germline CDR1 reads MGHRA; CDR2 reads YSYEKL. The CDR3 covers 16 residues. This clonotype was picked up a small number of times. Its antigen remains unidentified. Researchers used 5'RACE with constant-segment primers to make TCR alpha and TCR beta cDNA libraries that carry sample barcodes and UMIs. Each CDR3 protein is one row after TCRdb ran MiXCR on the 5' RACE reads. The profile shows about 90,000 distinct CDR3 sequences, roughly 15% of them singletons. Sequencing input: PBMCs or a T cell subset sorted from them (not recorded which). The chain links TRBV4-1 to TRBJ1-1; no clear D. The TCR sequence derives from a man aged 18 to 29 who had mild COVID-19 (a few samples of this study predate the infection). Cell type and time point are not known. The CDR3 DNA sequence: TGCGCCAGCAGCCATAAAGAGGGCCATACGAACACTGAAGCTTTCTTT. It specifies CASSHKEGHTNTEAFF.